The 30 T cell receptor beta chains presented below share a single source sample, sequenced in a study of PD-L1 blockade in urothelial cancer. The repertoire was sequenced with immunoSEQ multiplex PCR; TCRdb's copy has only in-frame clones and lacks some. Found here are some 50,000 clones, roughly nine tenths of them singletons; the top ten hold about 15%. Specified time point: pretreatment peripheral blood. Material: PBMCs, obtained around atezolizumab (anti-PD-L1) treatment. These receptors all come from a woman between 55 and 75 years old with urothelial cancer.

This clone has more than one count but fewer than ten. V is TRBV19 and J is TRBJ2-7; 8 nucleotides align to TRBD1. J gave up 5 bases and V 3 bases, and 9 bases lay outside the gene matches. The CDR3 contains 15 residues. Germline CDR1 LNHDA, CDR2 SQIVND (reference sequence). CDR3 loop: CASSIGGQGEHEQYF. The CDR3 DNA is TGTGCCAGTAGTATCGGCGGACAGGGTGAACACGAGCAGTACTTC.

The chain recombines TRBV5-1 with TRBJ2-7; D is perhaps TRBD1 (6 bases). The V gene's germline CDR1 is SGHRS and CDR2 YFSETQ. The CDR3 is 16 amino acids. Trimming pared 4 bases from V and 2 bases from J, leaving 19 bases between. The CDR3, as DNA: TGCGCCAGCAGCCCTTACCGACAGGCAATCACCTACGAGCAGTACTTC. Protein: CASSPYRQAITYEQYF. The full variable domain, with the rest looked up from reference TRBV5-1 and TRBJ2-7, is KAGVTQTPRYLIKTRGQQVTLSCSPISGHRSVSWYQQTPGQGLQFLFEYFSETQRNKGNFPGRFSGRQFSNSRSEMNVSTLELGDSALYLCASSPYRQAITYEQYFGPGTRLTVT.

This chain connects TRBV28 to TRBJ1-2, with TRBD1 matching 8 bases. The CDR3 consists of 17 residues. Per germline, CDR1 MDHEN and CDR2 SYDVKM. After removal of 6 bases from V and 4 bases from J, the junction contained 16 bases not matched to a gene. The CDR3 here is CASSLTRGTGEFYGYTF. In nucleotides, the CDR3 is TGTGCCAGCAGCCTAACCCGTGGGACAGGCGAGTTCTATGGCTACACCTTC.

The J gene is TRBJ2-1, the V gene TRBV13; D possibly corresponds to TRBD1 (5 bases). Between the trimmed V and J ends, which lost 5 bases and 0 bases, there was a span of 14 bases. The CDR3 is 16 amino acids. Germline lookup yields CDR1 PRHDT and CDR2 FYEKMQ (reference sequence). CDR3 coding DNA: TGTGCCAGCAGCCTCGAACCTCAGGGCTCCTACAATGAGCAGTTCTTC. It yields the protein CASSLEPQGSYNEQFF.

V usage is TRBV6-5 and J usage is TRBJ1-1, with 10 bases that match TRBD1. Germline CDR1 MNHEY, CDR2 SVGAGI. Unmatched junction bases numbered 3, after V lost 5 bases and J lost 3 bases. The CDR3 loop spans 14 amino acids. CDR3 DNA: TGTGCCAGCAGTGGACAGGGGGTTGACACTGAAGCTTTCTTT. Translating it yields CASSGQGVDTEAFF.

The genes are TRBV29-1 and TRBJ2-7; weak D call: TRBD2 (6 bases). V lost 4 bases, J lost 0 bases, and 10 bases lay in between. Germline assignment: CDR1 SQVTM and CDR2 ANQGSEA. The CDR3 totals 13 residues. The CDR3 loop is CSVVGGGSYEQYF. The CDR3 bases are TGCAGCGTTGTGGGAGGAGGCTCCTACGAGCAGTACTTC.

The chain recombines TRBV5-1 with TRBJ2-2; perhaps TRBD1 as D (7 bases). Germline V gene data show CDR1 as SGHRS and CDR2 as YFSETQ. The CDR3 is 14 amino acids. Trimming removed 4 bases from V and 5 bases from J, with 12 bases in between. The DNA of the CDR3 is TGCGCCAGCAGCCCAGGGGGAGGAACCGGGGAGCTGTTTTTT. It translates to CASSPGGGTGELFF.

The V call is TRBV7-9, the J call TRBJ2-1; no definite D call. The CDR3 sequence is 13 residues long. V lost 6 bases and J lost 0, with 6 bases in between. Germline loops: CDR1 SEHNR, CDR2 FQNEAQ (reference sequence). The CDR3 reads CASSLSSYNEQFF. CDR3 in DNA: TGTGCCAGCAGTCTCAGCTCCTACAATGAGCAGTTCTTC.

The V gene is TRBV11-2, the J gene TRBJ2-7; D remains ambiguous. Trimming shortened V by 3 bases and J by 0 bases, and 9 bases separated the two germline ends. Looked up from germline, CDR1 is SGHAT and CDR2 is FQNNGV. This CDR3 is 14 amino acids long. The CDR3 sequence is CASSFDRSSYEQYF. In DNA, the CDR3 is TGTGCCAGCAGCTTTGATAGGAGCTCCTACGAGCAGTACTTC.

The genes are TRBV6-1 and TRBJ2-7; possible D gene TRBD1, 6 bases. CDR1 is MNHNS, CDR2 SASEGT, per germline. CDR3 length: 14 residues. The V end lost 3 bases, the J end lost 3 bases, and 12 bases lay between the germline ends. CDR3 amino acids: CASSDRGGVYEQYF. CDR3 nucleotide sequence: TGTGCCAGCAGTGACAGGGGCGGAGTCTACGAGCAGTACTTC.

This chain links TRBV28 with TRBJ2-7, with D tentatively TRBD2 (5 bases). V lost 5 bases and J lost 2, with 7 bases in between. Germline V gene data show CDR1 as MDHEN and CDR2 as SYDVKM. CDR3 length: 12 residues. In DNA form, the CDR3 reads TGTGCCAGCAGTCGGGGAACCTACGAGCAGTACTTC. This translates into CASSRGTYEQYF.

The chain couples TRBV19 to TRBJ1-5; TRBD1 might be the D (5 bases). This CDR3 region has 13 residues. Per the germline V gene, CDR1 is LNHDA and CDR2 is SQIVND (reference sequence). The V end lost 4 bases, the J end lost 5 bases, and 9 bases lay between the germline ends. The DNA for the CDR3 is TGTGCCAGTAGTAGAGCCAGGGATCAGCCCCAGCATTTT. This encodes CASSRARDQPQHF.

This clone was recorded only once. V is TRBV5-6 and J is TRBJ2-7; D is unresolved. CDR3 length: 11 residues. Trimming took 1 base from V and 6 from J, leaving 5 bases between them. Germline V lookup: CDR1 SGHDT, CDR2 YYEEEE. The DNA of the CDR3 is TGTGCCAGCAGCTTGTTAGCCGAGCAGTACTTC. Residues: CASSLLAEQYF.

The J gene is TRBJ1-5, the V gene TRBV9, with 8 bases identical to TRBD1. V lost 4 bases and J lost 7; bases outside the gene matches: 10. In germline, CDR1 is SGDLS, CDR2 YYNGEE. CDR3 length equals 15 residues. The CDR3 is CASSPGQGWGQPQHF. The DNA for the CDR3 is TGTGCCAGCAGCCCAGGACAGGGTTGGGGCCAGCCCCAGCATTTT.

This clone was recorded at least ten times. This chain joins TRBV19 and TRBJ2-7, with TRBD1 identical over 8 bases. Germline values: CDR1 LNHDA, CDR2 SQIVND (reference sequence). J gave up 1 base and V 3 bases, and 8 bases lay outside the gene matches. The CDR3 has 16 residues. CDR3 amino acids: CASSISRTGLSYEQYF. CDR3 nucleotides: TGTGCCAGTAGTATCTCCCGGACAGGGCTATCCTACGAGCAGTACTTC.

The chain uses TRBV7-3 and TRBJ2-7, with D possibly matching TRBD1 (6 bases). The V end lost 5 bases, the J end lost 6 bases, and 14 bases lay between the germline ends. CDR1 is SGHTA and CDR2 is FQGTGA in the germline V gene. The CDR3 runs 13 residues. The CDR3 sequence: CASSDQGLIEQYF. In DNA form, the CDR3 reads TGTGCCAGCAGCGACCAGGGGTTAATCGAGCAGTACTTC.

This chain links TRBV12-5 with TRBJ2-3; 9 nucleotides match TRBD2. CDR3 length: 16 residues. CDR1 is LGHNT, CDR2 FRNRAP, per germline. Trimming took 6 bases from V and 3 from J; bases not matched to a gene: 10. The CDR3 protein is CASGRKRGLATDTQYF. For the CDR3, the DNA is TGTGCTAGTGGCCGGAAAAGGGGACTAGCAACAGATACGCAGTATTTT.

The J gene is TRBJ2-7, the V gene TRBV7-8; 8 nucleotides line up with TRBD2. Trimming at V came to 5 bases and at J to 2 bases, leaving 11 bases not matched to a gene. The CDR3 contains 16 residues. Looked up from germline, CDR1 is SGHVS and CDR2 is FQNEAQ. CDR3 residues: CASSLMVSGIAYEQYF. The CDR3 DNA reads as TGTGCCAGCAGCCTTATGGTTAGCGGGATTGCCTACGAGCAGTACTTC. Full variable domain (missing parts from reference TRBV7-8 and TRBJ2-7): GAGVSQSPRYKVAKRGQDVALRCDPISGHVSLFWYQQALGQGPEFLTYFQNEAQLDKSGLPSDRFFAERPEGSVSTLKIQRTQQEDSAVYLCASSLMVSGIAYEQYFGPGTRLTVT.

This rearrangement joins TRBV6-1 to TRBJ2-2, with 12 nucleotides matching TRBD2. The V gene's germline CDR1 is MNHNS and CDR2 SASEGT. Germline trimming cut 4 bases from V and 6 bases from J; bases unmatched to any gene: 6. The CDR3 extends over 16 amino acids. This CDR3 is CASSGLAGVKAGELFF. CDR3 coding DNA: TGTGCCAGCAGTGGACTAGCGGGAGTAAAAGCCGGGGAGCTGTTTTTT.

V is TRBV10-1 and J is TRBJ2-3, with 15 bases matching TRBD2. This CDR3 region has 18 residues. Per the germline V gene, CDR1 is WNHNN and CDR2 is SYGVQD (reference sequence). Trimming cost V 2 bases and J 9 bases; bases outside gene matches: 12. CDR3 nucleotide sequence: TGCGCCAGCAGTGAGATGACATTCGGGACTAGCGGGAGGAAGACGCAGTATTTT. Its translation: CASSEMTFGTSGRKTQYF.

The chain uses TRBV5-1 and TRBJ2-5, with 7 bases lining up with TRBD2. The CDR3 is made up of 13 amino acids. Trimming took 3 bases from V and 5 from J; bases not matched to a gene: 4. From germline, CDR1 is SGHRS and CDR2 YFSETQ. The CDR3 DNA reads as TGCGCCAGCAGCTCGGGGGGTGCGGAGACCCAGTACTTC. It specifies CASSSGGAETQYF.

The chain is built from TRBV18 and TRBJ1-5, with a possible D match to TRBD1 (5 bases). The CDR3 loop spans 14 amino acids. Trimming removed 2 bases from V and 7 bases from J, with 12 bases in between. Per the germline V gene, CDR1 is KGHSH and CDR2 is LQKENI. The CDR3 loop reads CASSPEHQGQPQHF. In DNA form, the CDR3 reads TGTGCCAGCTCACCAGAACACCAGGGACAGCCCCAGCATTTT.

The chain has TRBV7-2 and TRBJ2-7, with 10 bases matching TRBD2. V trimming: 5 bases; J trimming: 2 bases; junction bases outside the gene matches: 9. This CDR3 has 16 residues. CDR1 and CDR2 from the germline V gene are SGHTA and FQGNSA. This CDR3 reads CASSAPGTSVTYEQYF. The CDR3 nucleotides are TGTGCCAGCAGCGCCCCCGGGACTAGCGTAACCTACGAGCAGTACTTC.

The CDR3 DNA reads TGTGCCAGCAGGGACTGGTTGGGCCCGAAAGAGACCCAGTACTTC. This translates into CASRDWLGPKETQYF. V is TRBV2 and J is TRBJ2-5, with a tentative D call TRBD2 (5 bases). In germline, CDR1 is SNHLY, CDR2 FYNNEI. The V gene lost 6 bases and the J gene lost 3 bases, with 17 bases spanning the gap. The CDR3 contains 15 residues. Combining the CDR3 with reference TRBV2 and TRBJ2-5 gives the whole variable domain EPEVTQTPSHQVTQMGQEVILRCVPISNHLYFYWYRQILGQKVEFLVSFYNNEISEKSEIFDDQFSVERPDGSNFTLKIRSTKLEDSAMYFCASRDWLGPKETQYFGPGTRLLVL.

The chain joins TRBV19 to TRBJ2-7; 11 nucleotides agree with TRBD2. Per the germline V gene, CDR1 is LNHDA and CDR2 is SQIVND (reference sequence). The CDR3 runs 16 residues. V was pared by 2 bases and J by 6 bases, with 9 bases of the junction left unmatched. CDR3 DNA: TGTGCCAGTAGTATACTAGCGGGAGGCGTTGGTGCCGAGCAGTACTTC. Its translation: CASSILAGGVGAEQYF.

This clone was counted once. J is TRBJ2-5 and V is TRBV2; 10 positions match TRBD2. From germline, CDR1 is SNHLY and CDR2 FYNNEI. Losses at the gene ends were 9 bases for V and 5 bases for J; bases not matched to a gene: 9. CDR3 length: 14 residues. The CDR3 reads CASTMSGGVETQYF. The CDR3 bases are TGTGCCAGTACCATGAGCGGGGGGGTTGAGACCCAGTACTTC. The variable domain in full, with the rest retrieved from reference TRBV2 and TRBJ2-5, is EPEVTQTPSHQVTQMGQEVILRCVPISNHLYFYWYRQILGQKVEFLVSFYNNEISEKSEIFDDQFSVERPDGSNFTLKIRSTKLEDSAMYFCASTMSGGVETQYFGPGTRLLVL.

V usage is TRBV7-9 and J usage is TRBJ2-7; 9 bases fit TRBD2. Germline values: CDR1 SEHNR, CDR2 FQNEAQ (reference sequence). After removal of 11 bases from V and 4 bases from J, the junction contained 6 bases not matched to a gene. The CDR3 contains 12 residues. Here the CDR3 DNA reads TGTGCCTGCTCTAGCGGGATTTACGAGCAGTACTTC. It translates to CACSSGIYEQYF.

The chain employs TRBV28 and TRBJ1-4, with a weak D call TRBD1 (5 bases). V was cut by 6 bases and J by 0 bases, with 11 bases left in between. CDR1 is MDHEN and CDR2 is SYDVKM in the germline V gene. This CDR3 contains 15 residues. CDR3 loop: CASRNRQPTNEKLFF. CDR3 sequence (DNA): TGTGCCAGCAGGAATAGACAGCCAACTAATGAAAAACTGTTTTTT.

The CDR3 region has the DNA TGTGCCAGCAGCTCGCAGACCCCAGGGACATCTGGCACAGATACGCAGTATTTT. Translated: CASSSQTPGTSGTDTQYF. The genes are TRBV7-6 and TRBJ2-3, with D perhaps TRBD1 (6 bases). V dropped 4 bases and J dropped 1 base, with 21 bases sitting between them. The CDR3 consists of 18 residues. The germline V gene has CDR1 SGHVS and CDR2 FNYEAQ.

The CDR3 coding sequence is TGCGCCAGCAGCCAATTCTTTTACGGTGAAGCTTTCTTT. As protein: CASSQFFYGEAFF. The chain recombines TRBV4-3 with TRBJ1-1; D gene unclear. Germline CDR1 is LGHNA and CDR2 is YSLEER. The CDR3 contains 13 residues. Trimming cost V 2 bases and J 7 bases, with 11 bases left between them.